The clone carrying this T cell receptor beta chain was recorded many times. Its antigen is still unknown. The sample originates from a study of Graves' ophthalmopathy and Graves' hyperthyroidism. Study-wide background: Prior to any treatment, peripheral blood was collected at the time of initial diagnosis.

Researchers took RNA transcripts and amplified TCR beta CDR3 regions from them. HTBI-primed first-round RT-PCR preceded second-round multiplex PCR. TCRdb used MiXCR to reprocess the multiplex PCR reads, holding one entry per CDR3 protein. The table has hundreds of thousands of distinct CDR3 sequences, roughly 21% seen once. Per the germline V gene, CDR1 is DFQATT and CDR2 is SNEGSKA (reference sequence). The CDR3 has 14 residues. Trimming at V came to 7 bases and at J to 1 base, leaving 9 bases not matched to a gene. Overall study findings and caveats: Sensitivity reached less than 71% and specificity around 76% when the model predicted ophthalmopathy progression. Blood contained most expanded thyroid clonotypes exceeding 0.001 frequency.

The sample taken for sequencing was peripheral blood. The chain is built from TRBV20-1 and TRBJ2-5, with 7 positions matching TRBD1. The TCR comes from a woman aged 50 to 65 with Graves' ophthalmopathy. The CDR3 nucleotides are TGCAGTGTTAGCGCAGGGGGTGGCCAAGAGACCCAGTACTTC. It is translated as CSVSAGGGQETQYF.